The T cell receptor beta chain described here comes from a study of spatial heterogeneity in lung cancer. Time point of the sample: sample taken at primary tumor resection. Whole RNA, isolated from tumor, nontumor lung or frozen PBMC, was sequenced without prior sorting. This clonotype turned up a few times. The size of this beta chain means little, since it is a stray read in a library made for alpha chains. The V end was cut by 3 bases, the J end by 4 bases, with 11 bases between. This CDR3 region has 14 residues. The germline V gene encodes CDR1 KGHSH and CDR2 LQKENI. TCRdb processed the 5' RACE reads anew with MiXCR; each CDR3 protein has one entry. The sample has about 14,000 distinct CDR3 sequences, approximately 4.8% seen once; the top ten hold less than 45%.

This TCR came from a human donor with early-stage non-small cell lung cancer. The source was lung tumor tissue, collected at surgery. The rearrangement links TRBV18 to TRBJ2-3; possibly TRBD2 for D (5 bases). The CDR3 DNA sequence: TGTGCCAGCTCACCCAATCCGGGATCAGATACGCAGTATTTT. Residues: CASSPNPGSDTQYF.